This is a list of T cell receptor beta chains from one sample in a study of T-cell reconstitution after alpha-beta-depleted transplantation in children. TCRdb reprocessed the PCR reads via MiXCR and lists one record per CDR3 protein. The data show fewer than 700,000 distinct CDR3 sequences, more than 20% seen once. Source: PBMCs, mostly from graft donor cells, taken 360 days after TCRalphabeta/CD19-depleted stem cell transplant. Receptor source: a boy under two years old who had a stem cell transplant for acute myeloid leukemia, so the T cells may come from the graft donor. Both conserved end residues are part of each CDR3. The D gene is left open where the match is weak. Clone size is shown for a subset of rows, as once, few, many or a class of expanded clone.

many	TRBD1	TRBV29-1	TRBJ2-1	CSVARRRDRAIDNEQFF	TGCAGCGTTGCTAGGAGGCGGGACAGGGCAATTGACAATGAGCAGTTCTTC
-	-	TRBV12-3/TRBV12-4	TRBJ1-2	CASTLAGTHLYGYTF	TGTGCCAGCACCCTAGCCGGGACCCACTTATATGGCTACACCTTC
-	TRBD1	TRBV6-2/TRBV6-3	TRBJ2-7	CASNRQGSYLYVSYEQYF	TGTGCCAGCAATAGACAGGGGTCCTACCTTTACGTCTCCTACGAGCAGTACTTC
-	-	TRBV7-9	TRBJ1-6	CASSSSTGTNNSPLHF	TGTGCCAGCAGCTCGTCTACAGGGACCAATAATTCACCCCTCCACTTT
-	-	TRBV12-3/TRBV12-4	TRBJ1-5	CASSLVGSPWPQHF	TGTGCCAGCAGTTTAGTGGGCAGCCCCTGGCCCCAGCATTTT
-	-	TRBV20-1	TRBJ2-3	CSANGYGGPDTQYF	TGCAGTGCTAACGGTTACGGGGGCCCAGATACGCAGTATTTT
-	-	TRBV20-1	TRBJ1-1	CSAREGVWANTEAFF	TGCAGTGCTAGAGAAGGGGTATGGGCGAACACTGAAGCTTTCTTT
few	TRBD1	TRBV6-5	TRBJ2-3	CASSYFPQGAMADTQYF	TGTGCCAGCAGTTACTTCCCACAGGGGGCGATGGCAGATACGCAGTATTTT
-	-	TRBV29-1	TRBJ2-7	CSVEGRAPYEQYF	TGCAGCGTTGAAGGTCGGGCTCCCTACGAGCAGTACTTC
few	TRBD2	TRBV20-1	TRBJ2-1	CSARPAGGPRYNEQFF	TGCAGTGCTAGGCCAGCGGGGGGGCCGCGGTACAATGAGCAGTTCTTC
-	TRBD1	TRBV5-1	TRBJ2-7	CASNRGPNYEQYF	TGCGCCAGCAACAGGGGACCGAACTACGAGCAGTACTTC
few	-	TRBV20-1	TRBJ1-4	CSARGRQPINEKLFF	TGCAGTGCTAGGGGGCGGCAGCCGATTAATGAAAAACTGTTTTTT
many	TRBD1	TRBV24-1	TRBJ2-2	CATSDNGQGANTGELFF	TGTGCCACCAGTGACAACGGACAGGGCGCGAACACCGGGGAGCTGTTTTTT
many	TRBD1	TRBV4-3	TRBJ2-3	CASSQIRQGPSTDTQYF	TGCGCCAGCAGCCAAATAAGACAGGGGCCTAGCACAGATACGCAGTATTTT
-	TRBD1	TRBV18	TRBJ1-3	CASSPSQGSRSGNTIYF	TGTGCCAGCTCACCATCACAGGGGAGCCGCTCTGGAAACACCATATATTTT
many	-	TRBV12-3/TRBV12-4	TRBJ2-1	CASSPVQASYNEQFF	TGTGCCAGCAGTCCGGTCCAAGCCTCCTACAATGAGCAGTTCTTC
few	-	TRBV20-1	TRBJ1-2	CSAPDFSYGYTF	TGCAGTGCGCCCGACTTCAGCTATGGCTACACCTTC
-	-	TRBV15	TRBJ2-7	CATLPIYEQYF	TGTGCCACCCTCCCGATTTACGAGCAGTACTTC
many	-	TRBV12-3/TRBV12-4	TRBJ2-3	CASTGSSPDTQYF	TGTGCCAGCACCGGATCGTCGCCAGATACGCAGTATTTT
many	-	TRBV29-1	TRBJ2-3	CSVEDRNRGTDTQYF	TGCAGCGTTGAAGATAGGAACAGGGGCACAGATACGCAGTATTTT
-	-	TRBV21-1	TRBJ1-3	CASSKRDSMGTIYF	TGTGCCAGTAGCAAAAGGGACAGTATGGGCACCATATATTTT
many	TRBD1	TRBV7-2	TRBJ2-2	CASSPGTARPIGELFF	TGTGCCAGCAGCCCTGGGACAGCTAGACCAATCGGGGAGCTGTTTTTT
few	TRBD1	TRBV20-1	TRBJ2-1	CSARVDRNSYNEQFF	TGCAGTGCTAGGGTGGACAGGAACTCCTACAATGAGCAGTTCTTC
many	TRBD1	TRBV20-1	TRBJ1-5	CSARGVGDRTPNQPQHF	TGCAGTGCCAGGGGGGTAGGAGACAGGACGCCCAATCAGCCCCAGCATTTT
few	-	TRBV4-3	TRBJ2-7	CASSQEGRGAHEQYF	TGCGCCAGCAGCCAAGAAGGACGGGGGGCCCACGAGCAGTACTTC
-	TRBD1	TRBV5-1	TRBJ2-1	CASGTGYYNEQFF	TGCGCCAGCGGGACAGGTTATTACAATGAGCAGTTCTTC
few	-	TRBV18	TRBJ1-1	CASSPERAAMNTEAFF	TGTGCCAGCTCACCAGAAAGGGCGGCCATGAACACTGAAGCTTTCTTT
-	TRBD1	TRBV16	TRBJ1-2	CASSQAGGGGYTF	TGTGCCAGCAGCCAAGCAGGGGGAGGTGGCTACACCTTC
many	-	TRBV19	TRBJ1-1	CASSEGEGLIAEAFF	TGTGCCAGTAGTGAAGGCGAGGGGTTGATCGCTGAAGCTTTCTTT
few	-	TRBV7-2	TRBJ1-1	CASSLGWQAMNTEAFF	TGTGCCAGCAGCTTAGGTTGGCAGGCTATGAACACTGAAGCTTTCTTT
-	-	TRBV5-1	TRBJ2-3	CASSLWQIPTDTQYF	TGCGCCAGCAGCTTGTGGCAGATCCCCACAGATACGCAGTATTTT
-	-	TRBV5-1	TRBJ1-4	CASSKQATNEKLFF	TGCGCCAGCAGCAAACAAGCAACTAATGAAAAACTGTTTTTT